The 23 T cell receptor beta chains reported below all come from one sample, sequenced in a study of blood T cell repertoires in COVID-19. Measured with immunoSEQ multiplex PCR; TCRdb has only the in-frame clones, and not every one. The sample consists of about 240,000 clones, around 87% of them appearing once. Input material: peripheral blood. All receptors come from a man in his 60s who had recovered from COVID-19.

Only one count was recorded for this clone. The chain's CDR3 is CASSYSGTSTTDTQYF. CDR3 in DNA: TGTGCCAGCAGTTACTCGGGGACTAGCACCACAGATACGCAGTATTTT. This sequence joins TRBV6-6 and TRBJ2-3, with 9 bases fitting TRBD2. This CDR3 is built from 16 residues. The V and J ends lost 0 bases and 2 bases, in that order; junction bases with no gene match: 3. The germline gives CDR1 MNHNY, CDR2 SVGAGI (reference sequence).

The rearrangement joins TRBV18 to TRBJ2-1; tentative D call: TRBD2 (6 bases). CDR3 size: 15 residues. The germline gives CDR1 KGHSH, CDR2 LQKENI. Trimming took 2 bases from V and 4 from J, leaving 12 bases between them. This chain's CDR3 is CASSPRRDGYNEQFF. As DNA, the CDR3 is TGTGCCAGCTCACCAAGGCGGGACGGGTACAATGAGCAGTTCTTC. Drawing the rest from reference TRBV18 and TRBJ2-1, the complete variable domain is NAGVMQNPRHLVRRRGQEARLRCSPMKGHSHVYWYRQLPEEGLKFMVYLQKENIIDESGMPKERFSAEFPKEGPSILRIQQVVRGDSAAYFCASSPRRDGYNEQFFGPGTRLTVL.

Here the CDR3 reads CASSLVRGIQETQYF. DNA of the CDR3: TGTGCCAGCAGCTTAGTTCGGGGTATCCAAGAGACCCAGTACTTC. V usage is TRBV7-2 and J usage is TRBJ2-5; a possible D gene is TRBD2 (5 bases). Germline V gene data show CDR1 as SGHTA and CDR2 as FQGNSA. CDR3 length equals 15 residues. The ends were cut back, 1 base at V and 1 base at J, with 10 bases in the middle.

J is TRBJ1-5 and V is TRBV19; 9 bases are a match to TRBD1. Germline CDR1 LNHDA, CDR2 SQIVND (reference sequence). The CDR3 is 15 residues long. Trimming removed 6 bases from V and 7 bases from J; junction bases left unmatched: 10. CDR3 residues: CASRTGTGSGQPQHF. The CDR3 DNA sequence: TGTGCCAGTAGGACCGGGACAGGGAGCGGACAGCCCCAGCATTTT.

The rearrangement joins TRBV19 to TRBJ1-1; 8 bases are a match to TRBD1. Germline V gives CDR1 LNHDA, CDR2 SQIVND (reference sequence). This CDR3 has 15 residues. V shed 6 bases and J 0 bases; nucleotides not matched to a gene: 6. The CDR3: CASRLAGGLNTEAFF. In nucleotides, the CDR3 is TGTGCCAGTAGGCTGGCAGGGGGCCTGAACACTGAAGCTTTCTTT.

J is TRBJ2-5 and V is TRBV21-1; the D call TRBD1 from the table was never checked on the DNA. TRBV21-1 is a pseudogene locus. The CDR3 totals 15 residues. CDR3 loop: CASRGETGEKETQYF. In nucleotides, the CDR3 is TGTGCCAGCAGGGGAGAGACAGGGGAGAAAGAGACCCAGTACTTC.

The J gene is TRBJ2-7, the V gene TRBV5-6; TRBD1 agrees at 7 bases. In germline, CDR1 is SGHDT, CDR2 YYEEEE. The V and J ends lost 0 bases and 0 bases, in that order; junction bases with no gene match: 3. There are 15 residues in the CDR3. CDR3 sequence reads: CASSLGGQHSYEQYV. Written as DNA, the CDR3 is TGTGCCAGCAGCTTGGGGGGACAGCACTCCTACGAGCAGTACGTC.

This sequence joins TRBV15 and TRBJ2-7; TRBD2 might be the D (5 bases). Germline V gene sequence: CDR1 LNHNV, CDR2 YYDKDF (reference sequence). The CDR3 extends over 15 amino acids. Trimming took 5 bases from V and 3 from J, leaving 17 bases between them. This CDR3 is CATSSRRQAFYEQYF. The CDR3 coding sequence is TGTGCCACCAGCTCAAGGAGGCAGGCCTTCTACGAGCAGTACTTC.

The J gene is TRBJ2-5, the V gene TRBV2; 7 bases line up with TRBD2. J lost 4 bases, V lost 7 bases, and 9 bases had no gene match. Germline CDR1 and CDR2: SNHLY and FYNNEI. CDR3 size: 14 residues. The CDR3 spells CASTVAGVRETQYF. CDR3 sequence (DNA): TGTGCCAGCACGGTTGCGGGGGTGAGAGAGACCCAGTACTTC.

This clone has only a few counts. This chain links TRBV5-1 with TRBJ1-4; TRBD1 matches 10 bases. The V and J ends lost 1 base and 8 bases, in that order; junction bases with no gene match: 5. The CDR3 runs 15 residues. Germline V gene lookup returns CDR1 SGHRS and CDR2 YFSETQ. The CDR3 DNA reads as TGCGCCAGCAGCTTGACGACAGGGGGCCAGGAAAAACTGTTTTTT. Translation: CASSLTTGGQEKLFF.

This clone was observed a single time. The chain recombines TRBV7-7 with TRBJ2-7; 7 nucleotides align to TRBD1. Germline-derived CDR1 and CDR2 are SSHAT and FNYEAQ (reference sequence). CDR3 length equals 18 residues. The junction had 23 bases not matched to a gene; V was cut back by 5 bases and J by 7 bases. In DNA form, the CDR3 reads TGTGCCAGCAGCGCCCCCAAGACAAGCTCGACAGGGCGCGGGGAGCAGTACGTC. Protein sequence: CASSAPKTSSTGRGEQYV.

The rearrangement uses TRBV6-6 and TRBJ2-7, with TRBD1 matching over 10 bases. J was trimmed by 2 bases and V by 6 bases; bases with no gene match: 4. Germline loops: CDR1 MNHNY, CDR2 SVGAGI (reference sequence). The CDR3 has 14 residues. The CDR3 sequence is CASRTTGGTYEQYF. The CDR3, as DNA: TGTGCCAGCAGGACGACAGGGGGCACCTACGAGCAGTACTTC.

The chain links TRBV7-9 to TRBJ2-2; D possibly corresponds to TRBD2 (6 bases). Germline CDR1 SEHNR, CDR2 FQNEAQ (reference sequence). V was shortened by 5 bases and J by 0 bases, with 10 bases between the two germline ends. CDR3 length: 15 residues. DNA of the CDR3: TGTGCCAGCAGCACGGACTACACGAACACCGGGGAGCTGTTTTTT. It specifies CASSTDYTNTGELFF.

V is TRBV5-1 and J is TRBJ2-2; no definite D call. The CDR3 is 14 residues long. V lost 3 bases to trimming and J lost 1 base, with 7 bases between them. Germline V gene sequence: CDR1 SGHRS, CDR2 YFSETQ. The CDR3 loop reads CASSSDWNTGELFF. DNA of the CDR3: TGCGCCAGCAGCTCCGACTGGAACACCGGGGAGCTGTTTTTT.

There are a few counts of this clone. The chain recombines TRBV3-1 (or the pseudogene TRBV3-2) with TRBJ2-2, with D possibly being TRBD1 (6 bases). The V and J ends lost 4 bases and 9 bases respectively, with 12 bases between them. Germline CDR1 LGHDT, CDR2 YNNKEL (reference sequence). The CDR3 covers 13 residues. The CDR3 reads CASSRQAGWELFF. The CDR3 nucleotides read TGTGCCAGCAGCCGACAGGCCGGGTGGGAGCTGTTTTTT.

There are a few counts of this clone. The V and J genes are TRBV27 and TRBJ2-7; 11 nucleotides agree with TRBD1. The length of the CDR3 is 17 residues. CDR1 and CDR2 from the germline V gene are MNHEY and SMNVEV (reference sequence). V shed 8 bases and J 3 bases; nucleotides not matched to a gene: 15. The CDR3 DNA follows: TGTGCCAGCCGCGGACGAAACCGGGACAGGGGGTTCTACGAGCAGTACGTC. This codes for CASRGRNRDRGFYEQYV.

CDR3 amino acids: CASSPTGGRYGYTF. The CDR3 DNA sequence: TGTGCCAGCAGCCCGACAGGGGGTCGCTATGGCTACACCTTC. The J gene is TRBJ1-2, the V gene TRBV7-9; 9 bases match TRBD1. The CDR3 totals 14 residues. CDR1 is SEHNR and CDR2 is FQNEAQ in the germline V gene (reference sequence). The V segment lost 5 bases and the J segment 4 bases; nucleotides outside the gene matches: 5.

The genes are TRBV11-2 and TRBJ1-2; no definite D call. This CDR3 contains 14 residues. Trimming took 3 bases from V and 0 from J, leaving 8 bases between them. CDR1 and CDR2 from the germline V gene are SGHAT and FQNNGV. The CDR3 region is CASSFTSANYGYTF. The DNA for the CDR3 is TGTGCCAGCAGCTTCACTAGTGCTAACTATGGCTACACCTTC.

The CDR3 region has the DNA TGCGCCAGCAGCCAAGATCAAGGGCGGGGAAGCTCCTACAATGAGCAGTTCTTC. Amino acid sequence: CASSQDQGRGSSYNEQFF. The chain combines TRBV4-1 with TRBJ2-1; possible D gene TRBD2, 6 bases. Germline V lookup: CDR1 MGHRA, CDR2 YSYEKL. V lost 0 bases and J lost 0, with 15 bases in between. The CDR3 is made up of 18 amino acids.

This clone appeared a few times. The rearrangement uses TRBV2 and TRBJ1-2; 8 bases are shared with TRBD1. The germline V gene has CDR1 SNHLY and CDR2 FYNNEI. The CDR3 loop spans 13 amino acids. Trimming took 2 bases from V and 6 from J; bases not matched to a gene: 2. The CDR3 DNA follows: TGTGCCAGCAGTGAACAGGGGGCGCATGGCTACACCTTC. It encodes CASSEQGAHGYTF.

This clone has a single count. The CDR3 DNA is TGTGCCAGCAGTTTTGCGCGCTACAATGAGCAGTTCTTC. This gives the protein CASSFARYNEQFF. This chain joins TRBV27 and TRBJ2-1; D is unclear. Deletions cut 3 bases from V and 3 bases from J, with 6 bases between. Germline V gene data show CDR1 as MNHEY and CDR2 as SMNVEV (reference sequence). The CDR3 consists of 13 residues.

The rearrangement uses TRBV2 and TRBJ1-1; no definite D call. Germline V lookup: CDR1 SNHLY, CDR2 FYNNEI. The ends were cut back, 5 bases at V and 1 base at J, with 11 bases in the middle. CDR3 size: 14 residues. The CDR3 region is CASSYRVWNTEAFF. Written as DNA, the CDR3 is TGTGCCAGCAGTTACAGAGTCTGGAACACTGAAGCTTTCTTT.

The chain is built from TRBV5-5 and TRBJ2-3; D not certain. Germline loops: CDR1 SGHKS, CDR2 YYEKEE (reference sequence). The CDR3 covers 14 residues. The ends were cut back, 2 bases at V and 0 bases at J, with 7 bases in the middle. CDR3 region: CASSFTVSTDTQYF. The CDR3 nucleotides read TGTGCCAGCAGCTTTACAGTTAGCACAGATACGCAGTATTTT.